These T cell receptor beta chains were read from a single sample in a study of regulatory T cells in long-lasting Graves disease. MiXCR, run by TCRdb on the multiplex PCR reads, gives a single entry per CDR3 protein. The sample lists a few hundred thousand distinct CDR3 sequences; about a fifth were seen once. The sample in question was peripheral blood mononuclear cells (PBMCs), obtained when the disease was refractory, from a patient treated with antithyroid drugs. These receptors all stem from a female donor with Graves disease. Each CDR3 is given with its conserved first and last residue. Fields, in order: clone size, J gene, V gene, D gene, CDR3 length, CDR3 DNA, CDR3 protein. D genes are given only for firm matches. Some rows have no size entry. The others give once, few or many, or a class for an expanded clone.

size: many; J: TRBJ1-6; V: TRBV6-1; D: NA; length: 16; DNA: TGTGCCAGCAGTGAATGGGCAGCTGGTCTCAGTTCACCCCTCCACTTT; CDR3: CASSEWAAGLSSPLHF
size: NA; J: TRBJ1-6; V: TRBV28; D: NA; length: 14; DNA: TGTGCCAGCAGTTTCTCAGGGAGGCGGTCACCCCTCCACTTT; CDR3: CASSFSGRRSPLHF
size: few; J: TRBJ2-2; V: TRBV29-1; D: NA; length: 12; DNA: TGCAGCGTTGAGGGACCCACCGGGGAGCTGTTTTTT; CDR3: CSVEGPTGELFF
size: many; J: TRBJ1-5; V: TRBV6-2/TRBV6-3; D: TRBD1; length: 19; DNA: TGTGCCAGCAGTTACTCAACGAGGACAGGGGGCCGATTTAATCAGCCCCAGCATTTT; CDR3: CASSYSTRTGGRFNQPQHF
size: many; J: TRBJ2-7; V: TRBV27; D: TRBD2; length: 18; DNA: TGTGCCAGCAGTTTAAGGGCCTCAACCGGACTAGCGGCCTACGAGCAGTACTTC; CDR3: CASSLRASTGLAAYEQYF
size: few; J: TRBJ1-1; V: TRBV19; D: TRBD1; length: 16; DNA: TGTGCCAGTAGTGAAGACAGGGAAAGGGGGGGGACTGAAGCTTTCTTT; CDR3: CASSEDRERGGTEAFF
size: many; J: TRBJ2-7; V: TRBV12-3/TRBV12-4; D: TRBD2; length: 13; DNA: TGTGCCAGCAGTCGGGGGGGGCCCTACGAGCAGTACTTC; CDR3: CASSRGGPYEQYF
size: many; J: TRBJ1-5; V: TRBV28; D: NA; length: 14; DNA: TGTGCCAGCAGGCTATGGCAGAACAATCAGCCCCAGCATTTT; CDR3: CASRLWQNNQPQHF
size: few; J: TRBJ1-5; V: TRBV19; D: NA; length: 14; DNA: TGTGCCAGTAGTATTGCGGGCGGAAACCAGCCCCAGCATTTT; CDR3: CASSIAGGNQPQHF
size: many; J: TRBJ2-5; V: TRBV24-1; D: NA; length: 14; DNA: TGTGCCACCAAAGGGGTCGACGGTCCAGGGACCCAGTACTTC; CDR3: CATKGVDGPGTQYF
size: few; J: TRBJ2-2; V: TRBV28; D: TRBD1; length: 17; DNA: TGTGCCAGCAGTTCTCCCTTGCGACAGGGATTGGCCGGGGAGCTGTTTTTT; CDR3: CASSSPLRQGLAGELFF
size: NA; J: TRBJ2-7; V: TRBV15; D: NA; length: 16; DNA: TGTGCCACCAGCAGAGATAGGGGAACAGGGAACTACGAGCAGTACTTC; CDR3: CATSRDRGTGNYEQYF
size: many; J: TRBJ1-4; V: TRBV7-9; D: TRBD1; length: 15; DNA: TGTGCCAGCAGCTCCCCCGGGACAGGGTGGGAAAAACTGTTTTTT; CDR3: CASSSPGTGWEKLFF
size: NA; J: TRBJ2-2; V: TRBV3-1; D: TRBD2; length: 17; DNA: TGTGCCAGCAGCCTGAGAGGCAGCGGGACGAACACCGGGGAGCTGTTTTTT; CDR3: CASSLRGSGTNTGELFF
size: NA; J: TRBJ2-3; V: TRBV6-4; D: TRBD1; length: 16; DNA: TGTGCCAGCAGTTTCGGGGACAGGGATGGCACAGATACGCAGTATTTT; CDR3: CASSFGDRDGTDTQYF
size: NA; J: TRBJ1-5; V: TRBV2; D: NA; length: 15; DNA: TGTGCCAGCAGTGATGGGGTTGGGCCAAATCAGCCCCAGCATTTT; CDR3: CASSDGVGPNQPQHF
size: many; J: TRBJ1-1; V: TRBV13; D: NA; length: 12; DNA: TGTGCCAGCAGCCGGTTGGGCACTGAAGCTTTCTTT; CDR3: CASSRLGTEAFF
size: many; J: TRBJ2-7; V: TRBV28; D: NA; length: 14; DNA: TGTGCCAGCAGTTGGGTAGGGGGGACGCGGGAGCAGTACTTC; CDR3: CASSWVGGTREQYF
size: many; J: TRBJ2-2; V: TRBV5-1; D: NA; length: 16; DNA: TGCGCCAGCAGCTTGGTCGCTTTTCCTAACACCGGGGAGCTGTTTTTT; CDR3: CASSLVAFPNTGELFF
size: NA; J: TRBJ2-5; V: TRBV13; D: TRBD2; length: 20; DNA: TGTGCCAGCAGCCGTGCCTCACCTAATCCGGGACTAGGGTACCAAGAGACCCAGTACTTC; CDR3: CASSRASPNPGLGYQETQYF
size: few; J: TRBJ1-2; V: TRBV7-2; D: TRBD1; length: 12; DNA: TGTGCCAGCAGCGCCGGACAGGTGGGCTACACCTTC; CDR3: CASSAGQVGYTF
size: NA; J: TRBJ2-7; V: TRBV29-1; D: NA; length: 11; DNA: TGCAGCGTGGCAACAGGCCGGGAGCAGTACTTC; CDR3: CSVATGREQYF
size: NA; J: TRBJ1-5; V: TRBV6-1; D: NA; length: 15; DNA: TGTGCCAGCACCAAAGCGCGGGGTAGCAATCAGCCCCAGCATTTT; CDR3: CASTKARGSNQPQHF
size: many; J: TRBJ2-5; V: TRBV20-1; D: TRBD2; length: 12; DNA: TGCAGTGCTAAGACTAGCTCGGAGACCCAGTACTTC; CDR3: CSAKTSSETQYF
size: many; J: TRBJ2-7; V: TRBV2; D: TRBD2; length: 15; DNA: TGTGCCAGCAGTGAAGGGGGGGGAGTTTACTACGAGCAGTACTTC; CDR3: CASSEGGGVYYEQYF
size: NA; J: TRBJ2-7; V: TRBV13; D: NA; length: 13; DNA: TGTGCCACCTCACACTCCAACTCCTACGAGCAGTACTTC; CDR3: CATSHSNSYEQYF
size: few; J: TRBJ1-2; V: TRBV6-2/TRBV6-3; D: NA; length: 11; DNA: TGTGCCAGCAGTTACTCGAATGGCTACACCTTC; CDR3: CASSYSNGYTF
size: NA; J: TRBJ2-7; V: TRBV14; D: TRBD1; length: 15; DNA: TGTGCCAGCAGCCCAAGGAGGCAGGGGGCGAACGAGCAGTACTTC; CDR3: CASSPRRQGANEQYF
size: many; J: TRBJ1-2; V: TRBV6-5; D: NA; length: 14; DNA: TGTGCCAGCAGTTACTCGTGGACAGTGGTCGGCTACACCTTC; CDR3: CASSYSWTVVGYTF
size: many; J: TRBJ2-7; V: TRBV6-2/TRBV6-3; D: TRBD2; length: 16; DNA: TGTGCCAGCAGTCGAGGACTAGCGGGAGGATTTGACGAGCAGTACTTC; CDR3: CASSRGLAGGFDEQYF
size: many; J: TRBJ1-5; V: TRBV28; D: NA; length: 13; DNA: TGTGCCAGCATTGGGGAGAGCAATCAGCCCCAGCATTTT; CDR3: CASIGESNQPQHF
size: NA; J: TRBJ2-4; V: TRBV12-5; D: NA; length: 13; DNA: TGTGCTAGTGGCCCCGGATGGGGGAACATTCAGTACTTC; CDR3: CASGPGWGNIQYF
size: few; J: TRBJ1-1; V: TRBV29-1; D: TRBD1; length: 11; DNA: TGCAGCGTTGAATCGGGACAGAAATTTTTCTTT; CDR3: CSVESGQKFFF
size: NA; J: TRBJ1-2; V: TRBV12-3/TRBV12-4; D: NA; length: 12; DNA: TGTGCCAGCAGACCCACAGAAGACGGCTACACCTTC; CDR3: CASRPTEDGYTF
size: NA; J: TRBJ2-4; V: TRBV4-1; D: TRBD2; length: 17; DNA: TGCGCCAGCAGCCAACCCGGACTAGCGGTAGCCAAAAACATTCAGTACTTC; CDR3: CASSQPGLAVAKNIQYF
size: many; J: TRBJ1-2; V: TRBV19; D: NA; length: 13; DNA: TGTGCCAGTACCCGGGTAGCTAACTATGGCTACACCTTC; CDR3: CASTRVANYGYTF
size: few; J: TRBJ1-5; V: TRBV19; D: NA; length: 15; DNA: TGTGCCAGTAGTATAATCCGGACGCCGAATCAGCCCCAGCATTTT; CDR3: CASSIIRTPNQPQHF
size: many; J: TRBJ2-7; V: TRBV28; D: TRBD2; length: 16; DNA: TGTGCCAGCAGTTTCCTTTCCGGGGGGATTTTCTACGAGCAGTACTTC; CDR3: CASSFLSGGIFYEQYF
size: NA; J: TRBJ1-1; V: TRBV4-2; D: TRBD1; length: 14; DNA: TGTGCCAGCAGTTACAACAGGGGGAGGACTGAAGCTTTCTTT; CDR3: CASSYNRGRTEAFF
size: few; J: TRBJ1-1; V: TRBV10-3; D: NA; length: 13; DNA: TGTGCCATCAGTGAGTCGAGGGGAACTGAAGCTTTCTTT; CDR3: CAISESRGTEAFF
size: few; J: TRBJ2-5; V: TRBV7-2; D: TRBD2; length: 16; DNA: TGTGCCAGCAGCTTAGAGATGGCTAGCGGGACCAAGACCCAGTACTTC; CDR3: CASSLEMASGTKTQYF
size: many; J: TRBJ1-5; V: TRBV6-5; D: NA; length: 15; DNA: TGTGCCAGCAGTTACTCCAGGGGTAGCAATCAGCCCCAGCATTTT; CDR3: CASSYSRGSNQPQHF
size: NA; J: TRBJ2-3; V: TRBV20-1; D: NA; length: 14; DNA: TGCAGTGCTACCTATATGGGGGGGGCCGATACGCAGTATTTT; CDR3: CSATYMGGADTQYF
size: few; J: TRBJ1-2; V: TRBV28; D: TRBD1; length: 17; DNA: TGTGCCAGCAGTTTGATCGGTCCGGGACAGCGAAACTATGGCTACACCTTC; CDR3: CASSLIGPGQRNYGYTF
size: NA; J: TRBJ2-5; V: TRBV20-1; D: TRBD2; length: 16; DNA: TGCAGTGCTAGTAGGAGTAGCGGGGGCCCAGAGGAGACCCAGTACTTC; CDR3: CSASRSSGGPEETQYF
size: many; J: TRBJ1-2; V: TRBV13; D: NA; length: 15; DNA: TGTGCCAGCAGCTTAGGCTTTCGGGACGACTATGGCTACACCTTC; CDR3: CASSLGFRDDYGYTF
size: many; J: TRBJ1-1; V: TRBV11-2; D: NA; length: 14; DNA: TGTGCCAGCAGCTTCGCGGACCCGAACACTGAAGCTTTCTTT; CDR3: CASSFADPNTEAFF
size: NA; J: TRBJ1-1; V: TRBV5-1; D: NA; length: 15; DNA: TGCGCCAGCAGATCCCCCGGGGGGCTGGGCACTGAAGCTTTCTTT; CDR3: CASRSPGGLGTEAFF